The 6 T cell receptor beta chains reported below all come from one sample, sequenced in a study of CD8+CD57+ T cells in acquired aplastic anemia. Researchers used genomic DNA as the template to profile TCR beta VDJ and CDR3. One entry per CDR3 protein, called by TCRdb with MiXCR from the reads. This table holds 120,000 or so distinct CDR3 sequences, 30% to 45% found once. Patients chosen for sequencing had CD8+CD57+ cells that had expanded, as shown by flow cytometry. Sequenced material: sorted CD4+, CD8+, or CD8+CD57+ T cells (not recorded which) from PBMCs. Every receptor here comes from a human donor with aplastic anemia.

This clonotype showed up just a few times. V gene TRBV18 combines with J gene TRBJ2-5; 10 positions agree with TRBD2. Germline V lookup: CDR1 KGHSH, CDR2 LQKENI. With V trimmed by 3 bases and J by 2 bases, 0 bases remained unmatched. The CDR3 has 14 residues. The CDR3: CASSPSGGQETQYF. The DNA for the CDR3 is TGTGCCAGCTCACCTAGCGGGGGGCAAGAGACCCAGTACTTC.

This clonotype was seen only a few times. This chain uses TRBV15 with TRBJ1-6, with D possibly TRBD1 on 6 matching bases. Trimming removed 3 bases from V and 6 bases from J, with 12 bases in between. The CDR3 extends over 15 amino acids. Germline V gene data show CDR1 as LNHNV and CDR2 as YYDKDF (reference sequence). This CDR3 reads CATSRVQGTNSPLHF. Here the CDR3 DNA reads TGTGCCACCAGCAGGGTACAGGGCACTAATTCACCCCTCCACTTT.

Many counts were recorded for this clonotype. This sequence joins TRBV9 and TRBJ1-3, with a weak D call TRBD1 (6 bases). Trimming took 1 base from V and 0 from J, leaving 11 bases between them. The CDR3 consists of 16 residues. Per the germline V gene, CDR1 is SGDLS and CDR2 is YYNGEE. The CDR3 nucleotides are TGTGCCAGCAGCGTATCGGTGGACAGCTCTGGAAACACCATATATTTT. Amino acid sequence: CASSVSVDSSGNTIYF.

This clonotype appeared many times. This sequence joins TRBV4-1 and TRBJ1-2; D is unclear. V was pared by 4 bases and J by 8 bases, with 11 bases between. In germline, CDR1 is MGHRA, CDR2 YSYEKL. CDR3 length: 12 residues. CDR3 amino acids: CASSPSLVGYTF. CDR3 bases: TGCGCCAGCAGCCCCTCACTCGTCGGCTACACCTTC.

This clonotype was seen just once. This rearrangement joins TRBV11-2 to TRBJ2-1; D is unclear. Looked up from germline, CDR1 is SGHAT and CDR2 is FQNNGV. V was pared by 2 bases and J by 8 bases, with 13 bases between. The CDR3 covers 14 residues. The CDR3 is CASSLMVFSHEQFF. The CDR3 DNA is TGTGCCAGCAGCTTAATGGTATTCTCCCATGAGCAGTTCTTC. Filled out from reference TRBV11-2 and TRBJ2-1, the complete variable domain reads EAGVAQSPRYKIIEKRQSVAFWCNPISGHATLYWYQQILGQGPKLLIQFQNNGVVDDSQLPKDRFSAERLKGVDSTLKIQPAKLEDSAVYLCASSLMVFSHEQFFGPGTRLTVL.

Concerning this clonotype: This may stem from a read error, because a much larger clone lies one nucleotide away. V and J are TRBV20-1 and TRBJ2-1; TRBD2 might be the D (6 bases). Looked up from germline, CDR1 is DFQATT and CDR2 is SNEGSKA (reference sequence). The CDR3 is 13 amino acids. The V gene lost 5 bases and the J gene lost 5 bases, with 13 bases spanning the gap. CDR3 sequence reads: CSAGGVTNNEQFF. Written as DNA, the CDR3 is TGCAGTGCTGGCGGGGTTACAAACAATGAGCAGTTCTTC.